This T cell receptor (beta chain) was obtained from a study of liver allograft versus peripheral blood T cells. Whole-study context: What was compared were the T cell receptor repertoires in transplanted livers and those in the peripheral blood of recipients.

A single record per CDR3 protein comes from TCRdb applying MiXCR to the reads. The profile shows thousands of distinct CDR3 sequences, about 16% of them singletons. Study-wide results and limits: T cell receptor repertoires inside liver allografts reportedly differed from those in peripheral blood.

Concerning this clonotype: What it binds is unknown.

This receptor was identified in a human patient who had a liver transplant. Some T cells may be the graft donor's.

Here the CDR3 reads CASSTRTGGYTF. CDR3 sequence (DNA): TGTGCCAGCAGCACCCGGACAGGCGGCTACACCTTC. V gene TRBV7-2 combines with J gene TRBJ1-2; 7 bases match TRBD1. V lost 5 bases to trimming and J lost 8 bases; unmatched junction nucleotides: 5. CDR3 length equals 12 residues. Germline V gene lookup returns CDR1 SGHTA and CDR2 FQGNSA.